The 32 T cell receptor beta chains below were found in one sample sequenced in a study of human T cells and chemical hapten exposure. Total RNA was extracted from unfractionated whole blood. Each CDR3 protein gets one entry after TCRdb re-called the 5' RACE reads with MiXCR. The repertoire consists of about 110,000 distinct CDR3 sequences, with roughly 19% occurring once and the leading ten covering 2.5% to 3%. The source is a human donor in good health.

The CDR3 is CASSSRVDPVYGYTF. The CDR3 coding sequence is TGTGCCAGCAGCTCGAGGGTCGATCCTGTCTATGGCTACACCTTC. The chain uses TRBV7-9 and TRBJ1-2; no clear D gene. Germline loops: CDR1 SEHNR, CDR2 FQNEAQ (reference sequence). V was pared by 4 bases and J by 4 bases, with 16 bases between. The CDR3 has 15 residues.

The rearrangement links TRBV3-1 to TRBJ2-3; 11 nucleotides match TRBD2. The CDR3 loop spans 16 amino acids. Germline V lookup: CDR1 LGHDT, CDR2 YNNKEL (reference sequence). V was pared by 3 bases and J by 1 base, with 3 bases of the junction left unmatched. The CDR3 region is CASSQALAGGTDTQYF. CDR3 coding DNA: TGTGCCAGCAGCCAGGCACTAGCGGGAGGCACAGATACGCAGTATTTT.

CDR3 amino acids: CSAVRLAGGSDTQYF. The CDR3 DNA reads TGCAGTGCCGTCCGACTAGCGGGAGGCTCAGATACGCAGTATTTT. The rearrangement joins TRBV20-1 to TRBJ2-3; 13 bases align to TRBD2. CDR1 and CDR2 (germline): DFQATT, SNEGSKA (reference sequence). There are 15 residues in the CDR3. V shed 6 bases, J shed 4 bases, and the junction held 7 bases outside the gene matches.

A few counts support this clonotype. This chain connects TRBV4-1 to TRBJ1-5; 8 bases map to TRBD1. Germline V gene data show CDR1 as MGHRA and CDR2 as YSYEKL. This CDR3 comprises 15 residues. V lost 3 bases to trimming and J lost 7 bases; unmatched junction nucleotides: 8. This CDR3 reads CASSHQKGDRQPQHF. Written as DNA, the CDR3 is TGCGCCAGCAGCCATCAGAAGGGGGACAGGCAGCCCCAGCATTTT.

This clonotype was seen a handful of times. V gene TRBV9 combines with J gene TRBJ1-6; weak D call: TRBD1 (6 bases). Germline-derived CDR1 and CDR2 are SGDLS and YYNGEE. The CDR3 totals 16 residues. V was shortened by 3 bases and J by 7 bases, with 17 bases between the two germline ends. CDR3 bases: TGTGCCAGCAGCGCGGGGGCGGGGGCGGTCAATTCACCCCTCCACTTT. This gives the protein CASSAGAGAVNSPLHF. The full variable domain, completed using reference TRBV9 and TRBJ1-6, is DSGVTQTPKHLITATGQRVTLRCSPRSGDLSVYWYQQSLDQGLQFLIQYYNGEERAKGNILERFSAQQFPDLHSELNLSSLELGDSALYFCASSAGAGAVNSPLHFGNGTRLTVT.

The CDR3 protein is CASSGDTFRKLFF. CDR3 DNA: TGTGCCAGCAGTGGGGACACTTTCAGAAAACTGTTTTTT. This sequence joins TRBV28 and TRBJ1-4, with D perhaps matching TRBD1 (6 bases). The CDR3 contains 13 residues. The V gene's germline CDR1 is MDHEN and CDR2 SYDVKM. With 5 bases removed from V and 10 bases from J, the gap between germline ends came to 14 bases.

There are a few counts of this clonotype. Here the CDR3 reads CASSLQGGRREGGDTQYF. CDR3 coding DNA: TGTGCCAGCAGCTTACAGGGCGGGAGGCGGGAGGGTGGAGATACGCAGTATTTT. The V and J genes are TRBV7-2 and TRBJ2-3; 9 bases are a match to TRBD2. Germline CDR1 SGHTA, CDR2 FQGNSA. The V gene end was trimmed by 2 bases and the J gene end by 5 bases; junction bases not matched to a gene: 14. The CDR3 is 18 amino acids.

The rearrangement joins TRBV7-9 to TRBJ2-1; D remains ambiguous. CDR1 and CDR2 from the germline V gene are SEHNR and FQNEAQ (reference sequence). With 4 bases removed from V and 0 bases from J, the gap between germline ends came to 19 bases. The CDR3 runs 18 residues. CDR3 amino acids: CASSSTKKAEISYNEQFF. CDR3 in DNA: TGTGCCAGCAGCTCCACAAAAAAAGCCGAAATCTCCTACAATGAGCAGTTCTTC.

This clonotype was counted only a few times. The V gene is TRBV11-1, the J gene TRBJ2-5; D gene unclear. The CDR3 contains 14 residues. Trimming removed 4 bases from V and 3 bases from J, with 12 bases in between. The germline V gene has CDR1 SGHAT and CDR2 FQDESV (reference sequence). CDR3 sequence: CASSSRLDKETQYF. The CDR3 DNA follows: TGTGCCAGCAGCTCCAGACTGGATAAAGAGACCCAGTACTTC.

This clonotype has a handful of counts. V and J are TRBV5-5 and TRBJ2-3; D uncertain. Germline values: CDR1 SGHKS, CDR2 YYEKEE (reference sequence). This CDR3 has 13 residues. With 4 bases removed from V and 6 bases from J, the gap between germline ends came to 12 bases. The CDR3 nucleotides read TGTGCCAGCAGCCGCTTTCCCGGGGATACGCAGTATTTT. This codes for CASSRFPGDTQYF.

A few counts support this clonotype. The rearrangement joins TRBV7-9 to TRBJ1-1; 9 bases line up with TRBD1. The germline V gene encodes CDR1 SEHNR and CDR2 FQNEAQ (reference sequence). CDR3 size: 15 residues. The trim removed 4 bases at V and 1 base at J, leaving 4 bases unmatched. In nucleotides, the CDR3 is TGTGCCAGCAGCTCACCGGGACAGGGGAACACTGAAGCTTTCTTT. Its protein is CASSSPGQGNTEAFF.

In DNA, the CDR3 is TGCAGTGCCCCACTAGCGGCCAAAAACATTCAGTACTTC. Its protein is CSAPLAAKNIQYF. This chain uses TRBV20-1 with TRBJ2-4; 7 bases are shared with TRBD2. The CDR3 has 13 residues. Germline CDR1 DFQATT, CDR2 SNEGSKA (reference sequence). With 6 bases clipped from V and 1 base from J, the junction kept 3 bases outside the gene matches.

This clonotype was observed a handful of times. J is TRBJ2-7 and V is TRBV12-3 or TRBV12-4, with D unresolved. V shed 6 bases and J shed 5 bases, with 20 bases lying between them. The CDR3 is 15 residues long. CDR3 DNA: TGTGCCAGCAGCCCCATCCGCAGGCAAATCCACGAGCAGTACTTC. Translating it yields CASSPIRRQIHEQYF.

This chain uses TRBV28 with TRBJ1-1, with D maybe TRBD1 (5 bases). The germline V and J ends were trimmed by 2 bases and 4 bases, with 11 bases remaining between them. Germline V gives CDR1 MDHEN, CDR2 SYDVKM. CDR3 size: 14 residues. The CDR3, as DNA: TGTGCCAGCAGTTTAGTATCAGGGATCACTGAAGCTTTCTTT. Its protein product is CASSLVSGITEAFF.

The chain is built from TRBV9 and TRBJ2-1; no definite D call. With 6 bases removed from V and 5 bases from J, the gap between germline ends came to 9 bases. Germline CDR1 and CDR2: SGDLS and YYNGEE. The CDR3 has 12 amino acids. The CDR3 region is CASKGSHNEQFF. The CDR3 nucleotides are TGTGCCAGCAAGGGCAGCCACAATGAGCAGTTCTTC.

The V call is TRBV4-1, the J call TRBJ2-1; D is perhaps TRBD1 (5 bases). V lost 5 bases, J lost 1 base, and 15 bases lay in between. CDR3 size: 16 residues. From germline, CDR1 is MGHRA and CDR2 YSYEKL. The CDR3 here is CASSNPAKGSYNEQFF. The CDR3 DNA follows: TGCGCCAGCAGCAATCCGGCGAAGGGGTCCTACAATGAGCAGTTCTTC.

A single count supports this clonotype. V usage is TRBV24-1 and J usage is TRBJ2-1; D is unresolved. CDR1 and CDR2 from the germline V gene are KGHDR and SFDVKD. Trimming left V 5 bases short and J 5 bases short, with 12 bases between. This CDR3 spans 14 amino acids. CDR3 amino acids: CATSVDGRNNEQFF. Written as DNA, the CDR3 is TGTGCCACCAGTGTGGACGGACGAAACAATGAGCAGTTCTTC.

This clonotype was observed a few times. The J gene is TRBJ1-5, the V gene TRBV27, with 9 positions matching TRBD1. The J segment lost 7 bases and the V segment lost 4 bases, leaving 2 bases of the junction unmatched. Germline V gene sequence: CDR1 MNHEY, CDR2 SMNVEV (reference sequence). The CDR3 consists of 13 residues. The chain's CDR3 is CASSWDRDQPQHF. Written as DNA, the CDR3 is TGTGCCAGCAGTTGGGACAGGGACCAGCCCCAGCATTTT.

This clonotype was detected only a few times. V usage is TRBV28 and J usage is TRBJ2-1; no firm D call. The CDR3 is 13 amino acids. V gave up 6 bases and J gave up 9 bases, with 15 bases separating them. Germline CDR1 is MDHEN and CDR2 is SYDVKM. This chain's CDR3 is CASRLQWNGEQFF. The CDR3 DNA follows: TGTGCCAGCAGACTACAGTGGAACGGTGAGCAGTTCTTC.

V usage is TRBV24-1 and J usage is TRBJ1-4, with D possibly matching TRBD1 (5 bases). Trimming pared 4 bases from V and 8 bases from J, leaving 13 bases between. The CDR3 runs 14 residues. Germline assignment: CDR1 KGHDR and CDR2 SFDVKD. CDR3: CATSDGGAREKLFF. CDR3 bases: TGTGCCACCAGTGACGGAGGGGCGAGGGAAAAACTGTTTTTT.

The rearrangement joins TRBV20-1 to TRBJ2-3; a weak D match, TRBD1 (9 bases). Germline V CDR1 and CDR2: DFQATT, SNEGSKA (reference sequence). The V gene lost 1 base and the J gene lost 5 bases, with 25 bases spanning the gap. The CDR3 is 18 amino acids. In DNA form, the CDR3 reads TGCAGTGCTAGAGGGGGACAGGGAAGCGGGAGAGAGATAGATACGCAGTATTTT. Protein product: CSARGGQGSGREIDTQYF.

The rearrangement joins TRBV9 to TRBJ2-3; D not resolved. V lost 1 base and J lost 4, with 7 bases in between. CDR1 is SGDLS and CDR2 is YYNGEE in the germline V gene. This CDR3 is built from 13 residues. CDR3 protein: CASSVLLADTQYF. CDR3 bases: TGTGCCAGCAGCGTACTGTTGGCAGATACGCAGTATTTT.

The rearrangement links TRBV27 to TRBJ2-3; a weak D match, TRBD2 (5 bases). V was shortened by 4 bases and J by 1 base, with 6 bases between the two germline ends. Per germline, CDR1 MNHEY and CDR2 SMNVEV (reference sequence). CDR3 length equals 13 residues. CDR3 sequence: CASSWRGTDTQYF. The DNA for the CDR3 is TGTGCCAGCAGTTGGCGGGGCACAGATACGCAGTATTTT.

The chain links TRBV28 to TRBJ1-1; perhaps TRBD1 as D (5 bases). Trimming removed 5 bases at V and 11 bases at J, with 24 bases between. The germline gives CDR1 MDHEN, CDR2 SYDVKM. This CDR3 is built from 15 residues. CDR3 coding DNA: TGTGCCAGCAGTAACGATCTGACAGTCCCATTGGGGGCTTTCTTT. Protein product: CASSNDLTVPLGAFF. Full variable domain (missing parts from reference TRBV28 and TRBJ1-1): DVKVTQSSRYLVKRTGEKVFLECVQDMDHENMFWYRQDPGLGLRLIYFSYDVKMKEKGDIPEGYSVSREKKERFSLILESASTNQTSMYLCASSNDLTVPLGAFFGQGTRLTVV.

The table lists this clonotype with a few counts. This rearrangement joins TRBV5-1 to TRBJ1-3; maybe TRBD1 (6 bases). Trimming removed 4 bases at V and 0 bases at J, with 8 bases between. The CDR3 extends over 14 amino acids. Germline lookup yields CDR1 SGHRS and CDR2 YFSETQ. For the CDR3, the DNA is TGCGCCAGCAGCATCAGGGGCTCTGGAAACACCATATATTTT. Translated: CASSIRGSGNTIYF.

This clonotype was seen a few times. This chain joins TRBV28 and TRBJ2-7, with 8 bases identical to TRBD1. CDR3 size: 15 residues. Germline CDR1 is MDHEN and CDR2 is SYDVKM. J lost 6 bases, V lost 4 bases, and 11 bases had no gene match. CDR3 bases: TGTGCCAGCAGTTCGTCCGGACAGGGTTTGGGCGAGCAGTACTTC. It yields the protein CASSSSGQGLGEQYF.

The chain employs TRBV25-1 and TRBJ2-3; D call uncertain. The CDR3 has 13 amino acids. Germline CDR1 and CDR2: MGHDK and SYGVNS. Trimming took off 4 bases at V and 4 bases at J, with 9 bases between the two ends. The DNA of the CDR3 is TGTGCCAGCAGTGGTACACGAGCAGATACGCAGTATTTT. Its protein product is CASSGTRADTQYF.

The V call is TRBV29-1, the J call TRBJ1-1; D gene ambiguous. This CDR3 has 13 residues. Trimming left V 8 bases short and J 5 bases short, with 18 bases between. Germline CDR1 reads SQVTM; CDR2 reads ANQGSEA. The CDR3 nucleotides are TGCAGCTTCGTGGAGCCTATTCGTACTGAAGCTTTCTTT. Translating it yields CSFVEPIRTEAFF.

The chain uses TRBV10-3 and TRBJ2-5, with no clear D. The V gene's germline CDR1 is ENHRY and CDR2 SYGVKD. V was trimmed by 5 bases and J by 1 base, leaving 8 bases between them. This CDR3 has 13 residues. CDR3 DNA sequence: TGTGCCATCAGTAGGGAAACCCAAGAGACCCAGTACTTC. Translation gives CAISRETQETQYF.

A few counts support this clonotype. The CDR3: CATSERTSGVNTGELFF. As DNA, the CDR3 is TGTGCCACATCGGAAAGGACTAGCGGAGTCAACACCGGGGAGCTGTTTTTT. The rearrangement uses TRBV6-2 or TRBV6-3 and TRBJ2-2; 10 positions match TRBD2. V lost 10 bases, J lost 2 bases, and 13 bases stayed unmatched. The CDR3 length is 17 residues. Germline assignment: CDR1 MNHEY and CDR2 SVGEGT.

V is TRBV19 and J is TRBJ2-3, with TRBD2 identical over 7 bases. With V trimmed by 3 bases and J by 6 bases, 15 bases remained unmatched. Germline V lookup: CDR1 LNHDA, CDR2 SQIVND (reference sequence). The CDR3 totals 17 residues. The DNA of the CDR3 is TGTGCCAGTAGTATGCTCTCGCCGGGACTACAAGGGGATACGCAGTATTTT. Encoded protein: CASSMLSPGLQGDTQYF.

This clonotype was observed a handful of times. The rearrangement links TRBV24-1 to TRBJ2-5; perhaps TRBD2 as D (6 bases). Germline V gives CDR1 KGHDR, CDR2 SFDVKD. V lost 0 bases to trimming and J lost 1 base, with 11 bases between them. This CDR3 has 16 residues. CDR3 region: CATSDLGGSGQETQYF. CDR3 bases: TGTGCCACCAGTGATTTGGGGGGGAGTGGCCAAGAGACCCAGTACTTC.